A selection of T cell receptor beta chains follows, all from one sample in a study of T cell responses to AZD1222 COVID-19 vaccine. This table comes from immunoSEQ multiplex PCR, and its TCRdb copy is limited to in-frame clones, with some not included. The data show approximately 220,000 clones, roughly 91% seen once. Sample: peripheral blood, taken on day 0 of MenACWY control vaccination. The receptor source for this set is an adult in good health. The CDR3 runs from the conserved cysteine through the conserved F or W. The D gene is left open where the match is weak. Where a row states a size, it is once, few, many or the class of an expanded clone; other rows omit it.

abundance	v_gene	j_gene	d_gene	CDR3nt	CDR3aa
.	TRBV2	TRBJ1-2	.	TGTGCCAGCATCCGGACAACCCCCCTTTATGGCTACACCTTC	CASIRTTPLYGYTF
.	TRBV12-3/TRBV12-4	TRBJ1-6	.	TGTGCCAGCAGCACTACAAGGGATTCACCCCTCCACTTT	CASSTTRDSPLHF
once	TRBV20-1	TRBJ1-5	.	TGCAGTGCTAGTACTATGAAGGGGAGAAGGCAGCCCCAGCATTTT	CSASTMKGRRQPQHF
.	TRBV12-3/TRBV12-4	TRBJ1-1	.	TGTGCCAGCAGCCGTGAGGGTCTTGAAGCTTTCTTT	CASSREGLEAFF
.	TRBV10-2	TRBJ2-7	.	TGCGCCAGCAGTGAGTCGCAGGGTGGGATTTACGAGCAGTACTTC	CASSESQGGIYEQYF
.	TRBV28	TRBJ2-7	.	TGTGCCAGCAGGGACCGTCCCTACGAGCAGTACTTC	CASRDRPYEQYF
.	TRBV5-1	TRBJ1-2	TRBD1	TGCGCCAGCAGCTTCAGGGGACAGGGGGACTATGGCTACACCTTC	CASSFRGQGDYGYTF
.	TRBV11-3	TRBJ2-5	.	TGTGCCAGCAGCTTGGGGGCGGGGGAGACCCAGTACTTC	CASSLGAGETQYF
.	TRBV7-3	TRBJ1-1	.	TGTGCCAGCAGCCCGAATCCGACAGTGAACACTGAAGCTTTCTTT	CASSPNPTVNTEAFF
.	TRBV5-8	TRBJ1-5	.	TGTGCCAGCAGCTTGGGCCAGGGCAGGAGGCAGCCCCAGCATTTT	CASSLGQGRRQPQHF
.	TRBV27	TRBJ1-6	.	TGTGCCAGCAGGGGACGGCATTATAATTCACCCCTCCACTTT	CASRGRHYNSPLHF
.	TRBV6-6	TRBJ2-7	.	TGTGCCAGCAGCCTACGGGGCGAAGGGTACGAGCAGTACTTC	CASSLRGEGYEQYF
.	TRBV11-1	TRBJ2-5	.	TGTGCCAGCAGCGCGTTGGGCCCCGGAGAGACCCAGTACTTC	CASSALGPGETQYF
.	TRBV29-1	TRBJ1-2	TRBD1	TGCAGCGCCCTAAGGGGGACAGGCGACTATGGCTACACCTTC	CSALRGTGDYGYTF
.	TRBV6-5	TRBJ1-3	.	TGTGCCAGCAGGGAGTCGGGGGGCGCGGGAAACACCATATATTTT	CASRESGGAGNTIYF
.	TRBV19	TRBJ1-6	.	TGTGCCAGTAGTATACAGGGTAATTCACCCCTCCACTTT	CASSIQGNSPLHF
.	TRBV9	TRBJ2-1	.	TGTGCCAGCAGCCCCCGAGTTGGGGTGTACAATGAGCAGTTCTTC	CASSPRVGVYNEQFF
once	TRBV6-5	TRBJ2-5	TRBD2	TGTGCCAGCAGTTCCCCGGGACTAGCACAAGAGACCCAGTACTTC	CASSSPGLAQETQYF
.	TRBV7-8	TRBJ2-7	.	TGTGCCAGCAGCTTAGCCCCAAGGGGCGAGCAGTACTTC	CASSLAPRGEQYF
.	TRBV5-1	TRBJ2-6	TRBD1	TGCGCCAGCAGCTTACAGGGGGCTGGGGCCAACGTCCTGACTTTC	CASSLQGAGANVLTF
.	TRBV25-1	TRBJ1-2	.	TGTGCCAGCAGTCGGGGCGGGACAAACTATGGCTACACCTTC	CASSRGGTNYGYTF
.	TRBV19	TRBJ2-1	TRBD2	TGTGCCAGTAGTATCATGGCGGGGGGCTCCGGGGAGCAGTTCTTC	CASSIMAGGSGEQFF
.	TRBV20-1	TRBJ1-1	.	TGCAGTGCTAGTGCAGGGAACACTGAAGCTTTCTTT	CSASAGNTEAFF
.	TRBV21-1	TRBJ2-1	.	TGTGCCAGCTACGGGGGCTCCTCCTACAATGAGCAGTTCTTC	CASYGGSSYNEQFF
.	TRBV4-3	TRBJ2-1	TRBD1	TGCGCCAGCAGCCAAGGGCCCGGGACAGGGGTATACAATGAGCAGTTCTTC	CASSQGPGTGVYNEQFF
.	TRBV19	TRBJ1-5	.	TGTGCCAGTAGTATAGATCTTCAGCCAGGCAATCAGCCCCAGCATTTT	CASSIDLQPGNQPQHF
.	TRBV5-4	TRBJ1-4	TRBD1	TGTGCCAGCAGCACGGGACAGAATAATGAAAAACTGTTTTTT	CASSTGQNNEKLFF
.	TRBV11-2	TRBJ2-7	.	TGTGCCAGCAGGGAGGTGAGCTACGAGCAGTACTTC	CASREVSYEQYF